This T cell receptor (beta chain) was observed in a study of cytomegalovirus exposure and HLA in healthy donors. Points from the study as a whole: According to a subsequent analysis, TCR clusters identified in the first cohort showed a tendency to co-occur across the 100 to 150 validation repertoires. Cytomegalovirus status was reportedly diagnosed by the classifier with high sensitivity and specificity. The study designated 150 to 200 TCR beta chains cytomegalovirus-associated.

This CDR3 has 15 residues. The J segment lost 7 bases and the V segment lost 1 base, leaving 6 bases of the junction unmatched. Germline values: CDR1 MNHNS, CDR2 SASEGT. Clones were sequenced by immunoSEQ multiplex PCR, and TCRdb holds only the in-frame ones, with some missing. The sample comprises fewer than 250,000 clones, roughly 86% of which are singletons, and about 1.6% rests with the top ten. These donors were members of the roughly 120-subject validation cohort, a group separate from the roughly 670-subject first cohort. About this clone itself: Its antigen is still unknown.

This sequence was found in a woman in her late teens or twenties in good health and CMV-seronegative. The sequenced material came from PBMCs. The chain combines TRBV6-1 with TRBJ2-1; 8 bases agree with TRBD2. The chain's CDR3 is CASSEETGGRNEQFF. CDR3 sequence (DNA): TGTGCCAGCAGTGAAGAGACGGGGGGGCGGAATGAGCAGTTCTTC.